Listed below are T cell receptor beta chains from one sample, sequenced in a study of cytotoxic CD8 clonotypes in ibrutinib-treated CLL. Profiled with immunoSEQ multiplex PCR; TCRdb holds only in-frame clones, not every one. Of 58,000 or so clones in the sample, roughly 57% were seen once. This material consisted of PBMCs, taken after 12 months of ibrutinib treatment. Receptors were obtained from a human donor with chronic lymphocytic leukemia. The CDR3 runs from the conserved cysteine through the conserved F or W. D genes are given only for firm matches. Expanded clones get a size class; other rows say once, few or many, or leave the size out.

size	V	D	J	CDR3	DNA
once	TRBV28	TRBD2	TRBJ2-5	CASTPRPSGPQETQYF	TGTGCCAGCACCCCAAGGCCTAGCGGCCCCCAAGAGACCCAGTACTTC
few	TRBV19	NA	TRBJ1-2	CASSIGGGPFYGYTF	TGTGCCAGTAGTATTGGAGGGGGGCCCTTCTATGGCTACACCTTC
NA	TRBV18	TRBD2	TRBJ2-7	CASSLLALAGSYEQYF	TGTGCCAGCTCACTCCTAGCACTAGCGGGTTCCTACGAGCAGTACTTC
few	TRBV29-1	NA	TRBJ1-1	CSVVRVEAFF	TGCAGCGTTGTCAGAGTTGAAGCTTTCTTT
NA	TRBV5-1	TRBD2	TRBJ2-5	CASSPGLALEETQYF	TGCGCCAGCAGCCCGGGACTAGCACTAGAAGAGACCCAGTACTTC
NA	TRBV5-5	NA	TRBJ1-5	CASSLGRNQPQHF	TGTGCCAGCAGCTTGGGTCGGAATCAGCCCCAGCATTTT
NA	TRBV6-5	NA	TRBJ1-6	CASREGYTGSPLHF	TGTGCCAGCAGAGAGGGGTACACAGGGTCACCCCTCCACTTT
NA	TRBV4-2	NA	TRBJ1-4	CASSYGGVGEKLFF	TGTGCCAGCAGCTACGGGGGGGTCGGGGAAAAACTGTTTTTT
NA	TRBV18	NA	TRBJ2-6	CASSTSRGANVLTF	TGTGCCAGCTCCACTAGCCGTGGGGCCAACGTCCTGACTTTC
many	TRBV15	NA	TRBJ2-2	CATSRQSIFGGELFF	TGTGCCACCAGCAGACAATCCATTTTCGGCGGGGAGCTGTTTTTT
NA	TRBV7-2	NA	TRBJ2-1	CASSLGLRAEQFF	TGTGCCAGCAGCTTAGGGCTCAGGGCTGAGCAGTTCTTC
once	TRBV5-6	NA	TRBJ2-2	CASNDVPGELFF	TGTGCCAGCAATGACGTTCCCGGGGAGCTGTTTTTT
few	TRBV6-1	NA	TRBJ2-4	CASRSTVLAKNIQYF	TGTGCCAGCAGATCGACAGTCCTAGCCAAAAACATTCAGTACTTC
NA	TRBV10-3	NA	TRBJ2-6	CAISETTSGANVLTF	TGTGCCATCAGCGAGACTACTTCTGGGGCCAACGTCCTGACTTTC